Shown below are 27 T cell receptor beta chains from a single sample sequenced in a study of blood T cell repertoires in COVID-19. Clones were read by immunoSEQ multiplex PCR, and TCRdb kept only the in-frame ones, dropping some. Found here are about 160,000 clones, 85% of them singletons; the top ten hold about 3%. The sample taken for sequencing was peripheral blood. The origin of the receptors is a human donor with acute or convalescent COVID-19. The donor label of this sample is uncertain.

The V and J genes are TRBV18 and TRBJ1-6; D gene unclear. This CDR3 is 16 amino acids long. The V end was cut by 3 bases, the J end by 7 bases, with 16 bases between. Germline CDR1 KGHSH, CDR2 LQKENI. In nucleotides, the CDR3 is TGTGCCAGCTCACCCTCGGGTGTTACGCCAAATTCACCCCTCCACTTT. Translation: CASSPSGVTPNSPLHF. The variable domain in full, completed from reference TRBV18 and TRBJ1-6, reads NAGVMQNPRHLVRRRGQEARLRCSPMKGHSHVYWYRQLPEEGLKFMVYLQKENIIDESGMPKERFSAEFPKEGPSILRIQQVVRGDSAAYFCASSPSGVTPNSPLHFGNGTRLTVT.

This clone was counted only a few times. The J gene is TRBJ1-6, the V gene TRBV30; 12 bases align to TRBD1. Germline values: CDR1 GTSNPN, CDR2 SVGIG (reference sequence). With V trimmed by 8 bases and J by 10 bases, 6 bases remained unmatched. This CDR3 is built from 13 residues. In nucleotides, the CDR3 is TGTGCCGGGGGACAGGGGGCAAGGTCACCCCTCCACTTT. Translating it yields CAGGQGARSPLHF.

The chain has TRBV18 and TRBJ1-4, with D uncertain. The germline V gene has CDR1 KGHSH and CDR2 LQKENI. The CDR3 sequence is 14 residues long. Trimming shortened V by 1 base and J by 3 bases, and 6 bases separated the two germline ends. The CDR3 sequence: CASSPRQANEKLFF. The CDR3 DNA reads TGTGCCAGCTCACCACGTCAGGCTAATGAAAAACTGTTTTTT.

The chain carries TRBV10-3 and TRBJ2-5; D possibly corresponds to TRBD2 (6 bases). Germline CDR1 and CDR2: ENHRY and SYGVKD. V was trimmed by 3 bases and J by 2 bases, leaving 16 bases between them. This CDR3 spans 16 amino acids. The CDR3 region has the DNA TGTGCCATCAGTGAAAGTAGCCGCGGGAAACAAGAGACCCAGTACTTC. Protein: CAISESSRGKQETQYF.

The chain combines TRBV6-5 with TRBJ2-5, with D maybe TRBD2 (6 bases). Germline V gene sequence: CDR1 MNHEY, CDR2 SVGAGI. This CDR3 is 15 amino acids long. The V end was cut by 2 bases, the J end by 2 bases, with 12 bases between. CDR3 sequence: CASSYRTGTQETQYF. CDR3 DNA sequence: TGTGCCAGCAGTTACCGAACCGGGACTCAAGAGACCCAGTACTTC.

The V gene is TRBV18, the J gene TRBJ2-3; D unresolved. Trimming removed 4 bases at V and 0 bases at J, with 11 bases between. There are 15 residues in the CDR3. CDR1 and CDR2 (germline): KGHSH, LQKENI. For the CDR3, the DNA is TGTGCCAGCTCACGAGGTAGTACGAGCACAGATACGCAGTATTTT. It yields the protein CASSRGSTSTDTQYF.

This clone occurred once. The chain is built from TRBV19 and TRBJ1-2, with 10 bases matching TRBD1. V lost 10 bases, J lost 5 bases, and 10 bases stayed unmatched. The CDR3 is 14 residues long. Germline V gene lookup returns CDR1 LNHDA and CDR2 SQIVND (reference sequence). CDR3 amino acids: CATNSGTGAYGYTF. CDR3 sequence (DNA): TGTGCCACTAACTCCGGGACAGGGGCTTATGGCTACACCTTC. Full variable domain (rest looked up from reference TRBV19 and TRBJ1-2): DGGITQSPKYLFRKEGQNVTLSCEQNLNHDAMYWYRQDPGQGLRLIYYSQIVNDFQKGDIAEGYSVSREKKESFPLTVTSAQKNPTAFYLCATNSGTGAYGYTFGSGTRLTVV.

This clone has more than one count but fewer than ten. The chain couples TRBV5-5 to TRBJ2-6; possible D gene TRBD2, 5 bases. This CDR3 is 15 amino acids long. V was trimmed by 0 bases and J by 1 base, leaving 5 bases between them. Germline V gene sequence: CDR1 SGHKS, CDR2 YYEKEE (reference sequence). The CDR3 DNA reads as TGTGCCAGCAGCTTGGGGACTTCTGGGGCCAACGTCCTGACTTTC. Amino acids: CASSLGTSGANVLTF.

The chain uses TRBV3-1 (or the pseudogene TRBV3-2) and TRBJ1-2, with D maybe TRBD1 (6 bases). Germline CDR1 reads LGHDT; CDR2 reads YNNKEL (reference sequence). The CDR3 sequence is 15 residues long. V lost 4 bases, J lost 7 bases, and 19 bases lay in between. The CDR3 DNA reads TGTGCCAGCAGCCTCACTTTGACAGGTCAGGCTGGCTACACCTTC. Its protein is CASSLTLTGQAGYTF.

J is TRBJ2-5 and V is TRBV4-1; 8 positions agree with TRBD2. CDR1 is MGHRA and CDR2 is YSYEKL in the germline V gene. V lost 1 base and J lost 5; bases outside the gene matches: 12. The CDR3 is 17 residues long. In DNA, the CDR3 is TGCGCCAGCAGCCAAGCCCGAGGTAGCGGGGAAAGGGAGACCCAGTACTTC. The encoded protein is CASSQARGSGERETQYF.

The chain couples TRBV4-2 to TRBJ2-3; D unclear. Germline values: CDR1 LGHNA, CDR2 YNFKEQ. The CDR3 covers 14 residues. V gave up 1 base and J gave up 0 bases, with 5 bases separating them. The CDR3 region has the DNA TGTGCCAGCAGCCAAGTGAGTAGCACAGATACGCAGTATTTT. As protein: CASSQVSSTDTQYF.

V is TRBV5-1 and J is TRBJ1-6, with unresolved D. Per the germline V gene, CDR1 is SGHRS and CDR2 is YFSETQ. CDR3 size: 17 residues. Trimming took off 4 bases at V and 9 bases at J, with 23 bases between the two ends. The CDR3 sequence: CASSITMGGPSGSPLHF. CDR3 bases: TGCGCCAGCAGCATTACTATGGGCGGGCCATCAGGTTCACCCCTCCACTTT.

The chain links TRBV6-6 to TRBJ1-2, with D tentatively TRBD1 (5 bases). Trimming took off 6 bases at V and 5 bases at J, with 22 bases between the two ends. CDR1 MNHNY and CDR2 SVGAGI come from the germline V gene (reference sequence). This CDR3 spans 16 amino acids. In nucleotides, the CDR3 is TGTGCCAGCAGGACTCGAAGGGGACTGAACTTGTATGGCTACACCTTC. The encoded protein is CASRTRRGLNLYGYTF.

The rearrangement joins TRBV14 to TRBJ1-1; a weak D match, TRBD1 (5 bases). The CDR3 consists of 14 residues. The germline V and J ends were trimmed by 3 bases and 1 base, with 9 bases remaining between them. Germline loops: CDR1 SGHDN, CDR2 FVKESK. The CDR3 loop is CASSHRGQNTEAFF. The CDR3, as DNA: TGTGCCAGCAGCCATCGTGGACAGAACACTGAAGCTTTCTTT.

The chain recombines TRBV2 with TRBJ2-7; possibly TRBD1 for D (6 bases). Trimming pared 4 bases from V and 2 bases from J, leaving 18 bases between. Germline loops: CDR1 SNHLY, CDR2 FYNNEI. The CDR3 spans 16 residues. The CDR3 is CASSAILQGPAYEQYF. The CDR3 bases are TGTGCCAGCAGTGCCATCCTACAGGGACCGGCCTACGAGCAGTACTTC.

This sequence joins TRBV7-8 and TRBJ1-1; 8 bases map to TRBD1. The V segment lost 3 bases and the J segment 4 bases; nucleotides outside the gene matches: 1. CDR3 length: 13 amino acids. Germline CDR1 SGHVS, CDR2 FQNEAQ. CDR3 nucleotides: TGTGCCAGCAGCTTTGGACAGGGCACTGAAGCTTTCTTT. This encodes CASSFGQGTEAFF.

A few counts support this clone. The V and J genes are TRBV28 and TRBJ2-1, with D unclear. The V and J ends lost 11 bases and 1 base respectively, with 15 bases between them. The CDR3 consists of 14 residues. Germline lookup yields CDR1 MDHEN and CDR2 SYDVKM. The CDR3 sequence is CASRIALSYNEQFF. In DNA form, the CDR3 reads TGTGCCTCTCGTATCGCCCTATCCTACAATGAGCAGTTCTTC.

The chain uses TRBV19 and TRBJ2-6; TRBD1 matches 9 bases. The trim removed 5 bases at V and 0 bases at J, leaving 8 bases unmatched. The CDR3 extends over 18 amino acids. Germline V gene data show CDR1 as LNHDA and CDR2 as SQIVND (reference sequence). The CDR3 nucleotides are TGTGCCAGTAGTGGCCTCGGGACAGGGCACTCTGGGGCCAACGTCCTGACTTTC. It translates to CASSGLGTGHSGANVLTF.

The chain joins TRBV19 to TRBJ1-2; TRBD1 matches at 9 bases. The CDR3 sequence is 14 residues long. V lost 5 bases, J lost 8 bases, and 9 bases stayed unmatched. Germline lookup yields CDR1 LNHDA and CDR2 SQIVND (reference sequence). The DNA of the CDR3 is TGTGCCAGTAGTCTTCCCGGGACAGGGATCGGCTACACCTTC. Amino acid sequence: CASSLPGTGIGYTF.

This sequence joins TRBV5-1 and TRBJ1-1; D might be TRBD1 (6 bases). Trimming removed 4 bases from V and 0 bases from J, with 10 bases in between. Germline values: CDR1 SGHRS, CDR2 YFSETQ. This CDR3 spans 14 amino acids. For the CDR3, the DNA is TGCGCCAGCAGCAGGGACATACTGAACACTGAAGCTTTCTTT. It encodes CASSRDILNTEAFF.

The CDR3 DNA reads as TGTGCCACCAGCAGAGATGGGACTAGCGGAACCACCGGGGAGCTGTTTTTT. Encoded protein: CATSRDGTSGTTGELFF. This rearrangement joins TRBV15 to TRBJ2-2; 11 bases line up with TRBD2. Germline loops: CDR1 LNHNV, CDR2 YYDKDF (reference sequence). After removal of 0 bases from V and 4 bases from J, the junction contained 4 bases not matched to a gene. CDR3 length: 17 residues.

The J gene is TRBJ2-7, the V gene TRBV27, with D possibly TRBD2 on 7 matching bases. This CDR3 has 13 amino acids. Trimming removed 6 bases at V and 3 bases at J, with 12 bases between. CDR1 MNHEY and CDR2 SMNVEV come from the germline V gene (reference sequence). The CDR3 DNA reads as TGTGCCAGCAGGAGGGGGGGAGGCTACGAGCAGTACTTC. Protein product: CASRRGGGYEQYF.

This sequence joins TRBV9 and TRBJ1-6, with a weak D call TRBD1 (6 bases). Trimming shortened V by 0 bases and J by 9 bases, and 16 bases separated the two germline ends. Germline V gene sequence: CDR1 SGDLS, CDR2 YYNGEE. The CDR3 is 16 residues long. The CDR3 bases are TGTGCCAGCAGCGTAGAAGGGGGGGGTTTTAGTTCACCCCTCCACTTT. Translated: CASSVEGGGFSSPLHF.

The chain joins TRBV10-3 to TRBJ1-2, with 9 bases that match TRBD1. Germline trimming cut 6 bases from V and 5 bases from J; bases unmatched to any gene: 1. CDR1 is ENHRY, CDR2 SYGVKD, per germline. There are 12 residues in the CDR3. The CDR3 coding sequence is TGTGCCATCAGGGGGACAGGGTATGGCTACACCTTC. Encoded protein: CAIRGTGYGYTF.

The chain joins TRBV7-2 to TRBJ1-1, with TRBD1 matching over 7 bases. CDR1 SGHTA and CDR2 FQGNSA come from the germline V gene. V lost 1 base and J lost 10; bases outside the gene matches: 12. CDR3 length: 15 amino acids. The CDR3 here is CASSLGTGAGLVAFF. The CDR3 bases are TGTGCCAGCAGCTTAGGCACAGGGGCGGGCTTGGTAGCTTTCTTT.

The chain links TRBV7-3 to TRBJ1-1; TRBD1 matches at 8 bases. V dropped 3 bases and J dropped 2; count of bases not matched to a gene: 5. Germline V lookup: CDR1 SGHTA, CDR2 FQGTGA. The CDR3 contains 15 residues. CDR3 coding DNA: TGTGCCAGCAGCTTGACAGGGGCGGGCAACACTGAAGCTTTCTTT. Encoded protein: CASSLTGAGNTEAFF.

The chain recombines TRBV5-4 with TRBJ1-1; 10 bases fit TRBD1. Germline assignment: CDR1 SGHNT and CDR2 YYREEE (reference sequence). The CDR3 is made up of 16 amino acids. V was pared by 1 base and J by 4 bases, with 7 bases of the junction left unmatched. DNA for the CDR3: TGTGCCAGCAGCTTGAAGACAGGGGGCGGGGGCACTGAAGCTTTCTTT. Protein: CASSLKTGGGGTEAFF.